The entry below gives a single T cell receptor (beta chain) sequence along with its context. Deletions cut 7 bases from V and 0 bases from J, with 14 bases between. From germline, CDR1 is SGDLS and CDR2 YYNGEE. There are 14 residues in the CDR3. The source of the sample is a study of control samples from healthy donors and cancer patients. The assay was immunoSEQ multiplex PCR, and TCRdb's table has in-frame clones only and misses some. The table has 150,000 to 200,000 clones, about 92% seen once. The TCR originated in a man aged 25-45 years in good health. The specimen sequenced was blood. J is TRBJ2-7 and V is TRBV9; D tentatively fits TRBD1 or TRBD2 (5 bases each). CDR3 DNA: TGTGCCAGCTCCGGGACGGCATTCTCCTACGAGCAGTACTTC. It is translated as CASSGTAFSYEQYF.